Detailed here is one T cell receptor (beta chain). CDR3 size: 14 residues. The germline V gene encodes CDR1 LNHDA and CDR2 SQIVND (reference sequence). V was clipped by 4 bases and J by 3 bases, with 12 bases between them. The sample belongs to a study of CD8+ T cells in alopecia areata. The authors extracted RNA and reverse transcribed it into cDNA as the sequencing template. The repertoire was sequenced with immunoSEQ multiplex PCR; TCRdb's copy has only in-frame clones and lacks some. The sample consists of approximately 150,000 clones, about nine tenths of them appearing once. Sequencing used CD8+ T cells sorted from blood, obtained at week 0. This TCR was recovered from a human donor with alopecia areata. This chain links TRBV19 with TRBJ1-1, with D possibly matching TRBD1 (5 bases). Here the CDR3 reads CASSRGGSHTEAFF. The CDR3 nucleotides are TGTGCCAGTAGTAGGGGGGGTTCCCACACTGAAGCTTTCTTT.